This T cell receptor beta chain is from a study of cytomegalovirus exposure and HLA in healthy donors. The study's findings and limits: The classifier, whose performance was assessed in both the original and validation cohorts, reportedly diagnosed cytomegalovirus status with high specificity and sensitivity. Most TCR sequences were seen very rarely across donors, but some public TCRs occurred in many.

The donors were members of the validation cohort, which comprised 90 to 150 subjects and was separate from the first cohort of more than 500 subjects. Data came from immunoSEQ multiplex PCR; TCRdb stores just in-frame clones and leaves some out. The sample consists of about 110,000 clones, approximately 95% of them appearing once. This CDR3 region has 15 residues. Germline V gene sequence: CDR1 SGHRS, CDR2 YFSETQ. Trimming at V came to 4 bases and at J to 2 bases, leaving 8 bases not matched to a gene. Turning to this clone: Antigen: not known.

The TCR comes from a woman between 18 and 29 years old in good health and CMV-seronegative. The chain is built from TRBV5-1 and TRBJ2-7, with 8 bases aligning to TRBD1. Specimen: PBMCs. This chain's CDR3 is CASSSWTGTAYEQYF. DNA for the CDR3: TGCGCCAGCAGCAGCTGGACAGGGACAGCCTACGAGCAGTACTTC. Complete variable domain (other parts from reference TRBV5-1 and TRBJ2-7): KAGVTQTPRYLIKTRGQQVTLSCSPISGHRSVSWYQQTPGQGLQFLFEYFSETQRNKGNFPGRFSGRQFSNSRSEMNVSTLELGDSALYLCASSSWTGTAYEQYFGPGTRLTVT.